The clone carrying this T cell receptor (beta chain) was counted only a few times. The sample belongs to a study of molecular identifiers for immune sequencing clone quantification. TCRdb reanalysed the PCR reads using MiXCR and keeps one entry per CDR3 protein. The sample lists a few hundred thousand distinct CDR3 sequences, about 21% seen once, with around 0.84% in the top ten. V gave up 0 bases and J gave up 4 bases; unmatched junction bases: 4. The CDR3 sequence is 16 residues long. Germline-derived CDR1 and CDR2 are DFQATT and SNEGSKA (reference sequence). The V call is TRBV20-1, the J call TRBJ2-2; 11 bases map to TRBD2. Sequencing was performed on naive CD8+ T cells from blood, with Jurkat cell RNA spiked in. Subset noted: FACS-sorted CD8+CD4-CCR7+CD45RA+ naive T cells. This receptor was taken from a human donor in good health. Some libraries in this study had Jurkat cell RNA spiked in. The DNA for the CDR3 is TGCAGTGCTAGAGACGCTAGCGGGAGGACCACCGGGGAGCTGTTTTTT. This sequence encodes CSARDASGRTTGELFF.